This T cell receptor beta chain was found in a study of blood T cell repertoires in COVID-19. Looking at the study overall: The analysed material was cDNA or gDNA that came from T cells, B-cell-depleted T cells, or PBMCs.

Source study methods: By means of reference gene primer amplification, nucleated cell counts were estimated. Some clones are missing from TCRdb's copy, which holds only in-frame ones; the method was immunoSEQ multiplex PCR. V, J and clone size are taken as reported in that table, and D and trimming were inferred from the DNA itself. Among roughly 250,000 clones listed, 81% were seen once. CDR1 KGHSY and CDR2 FQNENV come from the germline V gene. Trimming cost V 0 bases and J 4 bases; bases outside gene matches: 7. The CDR3 spans 16 residues. The chain carries TRBV16 and TRBJ2-7; 9 bases match TRBD1. The TCR sequence derives from a woman in her sixties with active or convalescent COVID-19. Sequencing was done on a sample of peripheral blood. The CDR3 region is CASSQSPGTGIYEQYF. The CDR3 DNA is TGTGCCAGCAGCCAATCTCCCGGGACAGGGATATACGAGCAGTACTTC.